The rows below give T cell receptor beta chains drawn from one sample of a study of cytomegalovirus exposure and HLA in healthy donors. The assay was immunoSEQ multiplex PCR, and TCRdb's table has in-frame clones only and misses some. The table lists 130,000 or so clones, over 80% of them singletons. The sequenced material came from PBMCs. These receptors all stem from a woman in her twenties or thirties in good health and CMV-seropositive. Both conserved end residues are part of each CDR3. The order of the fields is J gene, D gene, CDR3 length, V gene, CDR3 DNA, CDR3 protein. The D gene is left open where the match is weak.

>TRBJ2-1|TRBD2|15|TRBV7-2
TGTGCCAGCAGCTTACAGGCGGGGGGGCACAATGAGCAGTTCTTC
CASSLQAGGHNEQFF
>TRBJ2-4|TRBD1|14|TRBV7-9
TGTGCCAGCAGCCCAGGACAGGGGGCTGACATTCAGTACTTC
CASSPGQGADIQYF
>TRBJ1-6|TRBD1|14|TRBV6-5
TGTGCCAGCACTTCGACAGGGAAGAATTCACCCCTCCACTTT
CASTSTGKNSPLHF
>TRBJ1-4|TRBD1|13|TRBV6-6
TGTGCCAGCTCGGCCAGGGGGCTTTTGGAACTGTTTTTT
CASSARGLLELFF
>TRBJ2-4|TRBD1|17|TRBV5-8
TGTGCCAGCAGCTTGGCTGGGACAGGGCTAGCCAAAAACATTCAGTACTTC
CASSLAGTGLAKNIQYF
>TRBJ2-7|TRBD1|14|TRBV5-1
TGCGCCAGCAGCCCTACAGGGGGGAGCTACGAGCAGTACTTC
CASSPTGGSYEQYF
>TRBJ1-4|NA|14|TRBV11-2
TGTGCCAGCAGCCGGGGACAATACCAAGAAAAACTGTTTTTT
CASSRGQYQEKLFF
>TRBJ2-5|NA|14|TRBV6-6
TGTGCCAGCAGTTCGGAGGAGTGGCAAGAGACCCAGTACTTC
CASSSEEWQETQYF
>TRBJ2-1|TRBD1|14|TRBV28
TGTGCCAGCTTCGCCGGACGAATTCTCGGACAGGAGTTCTTC
CASFAGRILGQEFF
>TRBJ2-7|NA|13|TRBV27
TGTGCCAGCAAGGGTAGGGGGACCTACGAGCAGTACTTC
CASKGRGTYEQYF
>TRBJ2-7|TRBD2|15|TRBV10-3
TGTGCCATCAGTGAGCTCGGACTAGTAGGCTACGAGCAGTACTTC
CAISELGLVGYEQYF